The sequence of this T cell receptor (beta chain) was determined in a study of immune heterogeneity within non-small cell lung tumors. Study-level background: There was 1 tumor not otherwise specified, along with approximately 10 non-squamous carcinomas and a handful of squamous cell carcinomas. Study results and caveats: Within each patient, tumor sites shared identical dominant CDR3 beta clonotypes and also held site-unique high-frequency clones. T-cell receptor beta clonotypes at high frequency differed largely between individual patients.

Bulk tumor genomic DNA served as template, at approximately 580 ng per sample. Taken during surgery, several biopsies per primary tumor were spaced as far apart as possible within the tumor mass. Before undergoing curative surgery, patients had newly diagnosed non-small cell lung cancer that was untreated. Newly diagnosed non-small cell lung cancer patients undergoing curative-intent surgery served as donors. Germline values: CDR1 SQVTM, CDR2 ANQGSEA. This CDR3 is 14 amino acids long. The germline V and J ends were trimmed by 6 bases and 3 bases, with 14 bases remaining between them. It was with 32 V and 13 J primers that multiplex PCR amplified TCR beta CDR3. TCRdb reanalysed the multiplex PCR reads using MiXCR and keeps one entry per CDR3 protein. The profile shows 10,000 to 15,000 distinct CDR3 sequences, 23% of them singletons. This clonotype was found many times. The antigen is undetermined.

The gene calls are TRBV29-1 and TRBJ2-2; D is ambiguous. The receptor's source is a man aged 45-65 years with non-small cell lung cancer. Sequenced: lung tumor tissue. CDR3 residues: CSVGLMVDTGELFF. The CDR3 nucleotides read TGCAGCGTCGGGCTCATGGTAGACACCGGGGAGCTGTTTTTT.